These 7 T cell receptor beta chains came from one sample sequenced in a study of blood T cell repertoires in COVID-19. Sequencing used immunoSEQ multiplex PCR; TCRdb keeps in-frame clones, though not all of them. The repertoire holds over 200,000 clones, with about 90% as singletons. The sample was peripheral blood. These receptor sequences come from a man aged 55 to 70 with COVID-19, enrolled during active disease.

The chain couples TRBV30 to TRBJ1-1; TRBD1 matches at 7 bases. Germline V lookup: CDR1 GTSNPN, CDR2 SVGIG (reference sequence). The J segment lost 6 bases and the V segment lost 2 bases, leaving 12 bases of the junction unmatched. The CDR3 covers 15 residues. The chain's CDR3 is CAWSPGGTSAAEAFF. The CDR3 nucleotides are TGTGCCTGGAGTCCAGGGGGGACTAGTGCGGCTGAAGCTTTCTTT.

This clone was seen a single time. The chain combines TRBV6-2 or TRBV6-3 with TRBJ1-6; the match to TRBD1 covers 9 bases. Per germline, CDR1 MNHEY and CDR2 SVGEGT. The CDR3 is 15 amino acids. The ends lost 6 bases at V and 6 bases at J; junction bases unmatched: 6. The CDR3 region is CASSTTGGRNSPLHF. Written as DNA, the CDR3 is TGTGCCAGCAGCACGACAGGGGGTCGTAATTCACCCCTCCACTTT.

This chain connects TRBV2 to TRBJ1-2, with D perhaps matching TRBD1 (6 bases). V was clipped by 5 bases and J by 8 bases, with 18 bases between them. CDR3 length: 14 amino acids. The germline gives CDR1 SNHLY, CDR2 FYNNEI. CDR3 nucleotide sequence: TGTGCCAGCAGTCCTCGAGGACAGACCCCCGGCTACACCTTC. This gives the protein CASSPRGQTPGYTF.

This sequence joins TRBV7-2 and TRBJ2-7, with D possibly being TRBD1 (6 bases). The CDR3 runs 14 residues. Trimming took 5 bases from V and 7 from J, leaving 18 bases between them. CDR1 is SGHTA, CDR2 FQGNSA, per germline. The CDR3 DNA sequence: TGTGCCAGCAGCAAAGACAGGCCCTCAGGGGAGCAGTACTTC. Protein sequence: CASSKDRPSGEQYF.

V usage is TRBV28 and J usage is TRBJ1-2, with 8 bases aligning to TRBD1. V dropped 6 bases and J dropped 5; count of bases not matched to a gene: 5. There are 13 residues in the CDR3. Germline loops: CDR1 MDHEN, CDR2 SYDVKM. The CDR3 is CASSFRDRYGYTF. CDR3 nucleotides: TGTGCCAGCAGCTTCCGGGACAGGTATGGCTACACCTTC.

The V gene is TRBV6-6, the J gene TRBJ1-1, with a weak D call TRBD1 (5 bases). Germline lookup yields CDR1 MNHNY and CDR2 SVGAGI (reference sequence). The CDR3 has 14 residues. V lost 0 bases, J lost 3 bases, and 8 bases lay in between. DNA for the CDR3: TGTGCCAGCAGTTACTCGGGGGGAGACACTGAAGCTTTCTTT. Its translation is CASSYSGGDTEAFF.

This chain connects TRBV28 to TRBJ2-7; the D gene is possibly TRBD2 (5 bases). The V end was cut by 1 base, the J end by 2 bases, with 6 bases between. This CDR3 region has 13 residues. Germline values: CDR1 MDHEN, CDR2 SYDVKM. The CDR3 sequence is CASSLYGTYEQYF. The CDR3 nucleotides are TGTGCCAGCAGTTTATACGGGACCTACGAGCAGTACTTC.